This paragraph reports one T cell receptor (beta chain). The antigen is unknown. Researchers report isolating at least 6 million PBMCs per sample. CDR3 length equals 15 residues. Germline-derived CDR1 and CDR2 are LGHNA and YNFKEQ. Between the trimmed V and J ends, which lost 0 bases and 0 bases, there was a span of 8 bases. Primers used in a second PCR of about 6 to 12 cycles were a sample-barcoded 5' primer and a J-beta primer mix. Tagging of each cDNA molecule was performed by a template-switch adaptor with 12 random nucleotides. In TCRdb, the 5' RACE reads were re-called with MiXCR into one record per CDR3 protein. The sample has approximately 400,000 distinct CDR3 sequences, 52% seen once. The source of the sample is a study of blood T cells in healthy people across ages. General study points: The study found more naive CD4+ cells and higher diversity in long-lived than aged donors. The CMV status of each donor remained undetermined, and this could have confounded shifts in expanded clonotypes.

The source material was blood. The chain combines TRBV4-2 with TRBJ1-2; no clear D gene. The origin of this receptor is a man in his 60s in good health. The CDR3 sequence: CASSQEGVTNYGYTF. CDR3 bases: TGTGCCAGCAGCCAAGAGGGCGTTACTAACTATGGCTACACCTTC.